What follows describes a single TCR beta chain. Germline-derived CDR1 and CDR2 are MDHEN and SYDVKM. Between the trimmed V and J ends, which lost 8 bases and 4 bases, there was a span of 15 bases. The CDR3 has 14 residues. Assay used: immunoSEQ multiplex PCR; TCRdb lists only in-frame clones, some missing. Among around 49,000 clones listed, 93% were seen once. This TCR was recovered from a man in his forties with rheumatoid arthritis. The gene calls are TRBV28 and TRBJ1-5; the D is unclear. The sequenced material came from PBMCs. CDR3 residues: CASCHGGGNQPQHF. CDR3 coding DNA: TGTGCCAGCTGTCACGGTGGCGGTAATCAGCCCCAGCATTTT.